Listed here are 20 T cell receptor beta chains from one sample, sequenced in a study of Ad26.COV2.S vaccination and SARS-CoV-2 variants. The assay was immunoSEQ multiplex PCR, and TCRdb's table has in-frame clones only and misses some. The sample comprises over 85,000 clones, over 60% of which are singletons, and 17% rests with the top ten. Specimen: peripheral blood, collected after recovery from COVID-19. These receptors were collected from a human donor who had recovered from COVID-19.

V and J are TRBV19 and TRBJ2-1, with 8 bases fitting TRBD1. Germline V CDR1 and CDR2: LNHDA, SQIVND (reference sequence). This CDR3 has 12 residues. With V trimmed by 6 bases and J by 10 bases, 5 bases remained unmatched. The CDR3 DNA follows: TGTGCCAGTAGCCCGGGGACAGGCGAGCAGTTCTTC. This codes for CASSPGTGEQFF.

The sample holds a few counts of this clone. This chain joins TRBV6-4 and TRBJ2-1, with a possible D match to TRBD2 (5 bases). CDR3 size: 13 residues. Germline lookup yields CDR1 MRHNA and CDR2 SNTAGT. Trimming took off 4 bases at V and 9 bases at J, with 13 bases between the two ends. Here the CDR3 DNA reads TGTGCCAGCAGTGCCGTCGTCGAGGGTGAGCAGTTCTTC. It is translated as CASSAVVEGEQFF.

The chain links TRBV12-3 or TRBV12-4 to TRBJ1-5; D unresolved. The CDR3 sequence is 13 residues long. Between the trimmed V and J ends, which lost 2 bases and 11 bases, there was a span of 13 bases. In DNA, the CDR3 is TGTGCCAGCAGTTTAACTAGTGTTTGGTCCCAGCATTTT. Its protein is CASSLTSVWSQHF.

V usage is TRBV4-2 and J usage is TRBJ2-5; possible D gene TRBD2, 6 bases. V was shortened by 0 bases and J by 2 bases, with 13 bases between the two germline ends. The V gene's germline CDR1 is LGHNA and CDR2 YNFKEQ. The CDR3 contains 16 residues. DNA for the CDR3: TGTGCCAGCAGCCAAGATCTCCGGGGGTGGCAAGAGACCCAGTACTTC. As protein: CASSQDLRGWQETQYF.

The table lists this clone with a few counts. This rearrangement joins TRBV27 to TRBJ2-2; tentatively, D is TRBD1 (5 bases). The CDR3 consists of 13 residues. Germline V lookup: CDR1 MNHEY, CDR2 SMNVEV (reference sequence). Trimming stripped 0 bases from V and 7 bases from J, with 6 bases between. The CDR3 DNA is TGTGCCAGCAGTTTATCAGGGGACGGGGAGCTGTTTTTT. Translating gives CASSLSGDGELFF.

The V and J genes are TRBV30 and TRBJ1-4, with 7 bases that match TRBD1. The germline V gene has CDR1 GTSNPN and CDR2 SVGIG (reference sequence). Trimming removed 1 base from V and 3 bases from J; junction bases left unmatched: 2. CDR3 length: 14 amino acids. Here the CDR3 reads CAWSAGTANEKLFF. The CDR3 DNA follows: TGTGCCTGGAGTGCCGGGACAGCTAATGAAAAACTGTTTTTT.

V and J are TRBV4-2 and TRBJ2-3; the D gene could be TRBD1 or TRBD2 (5 bases each). This CDR3 is 15 amino acids long. Germline V CDR1 and CDR2: LGHNA, YNFKEQ. The V gene lost 3 bases and the J gene lost 5 bases, with 15 bases spanning the gap. CDR3 sequence: CASSQRGVGEDTQYF. As DNA, the CDR3 is TGTGCCAGCAGCCAGAGAGGGGTGGGGGAAGATACGCAGTATTTT.

Only one count was recorded for this clone. The chain carries TRBV7-2 and TRBJ2-2; D might be TRBD2 (5 bases). Trimming removed 1 base from V and 2 bases from J, with 8 bases in between. This CDR3 comprises 15 residues. Germline V CDR1 and CDR2: SGHTA, FQGNSA. CDR3 sequence: CASSLVSGNTGELFF. CDR3 DNA sequence: TGTGCCAGCAGCTTAGTATCGGGAAACACCGGGGAGCTGTTTTTT.

J is TRBJ2-2 and V is TRBV14; a possible D gene is TRBD2 (6 bases). V lost 4 bases and J lost 4, with 16 bases in between. The CDR3 has 16 residues. CDR1 and CDR2 from the germline V gene are SGHDN and FVKESK. In nucleotides, the CDR3 is TGTGCCAGCAGCCCTCGGGGGTTGTTTGGCACCGGGGAGCTGTTTTTT. It translates to CASSPRGLFGTGELFF.

The CDR3 region has the DNA TGTGCCAGCAGAGGTTACGAGCAGTACTTC. Amino acids: CASRGYEQYF. V is TRBV6-5 and J is TRBJ2-7; no definite D call. The V gene's germline CDR1 is MNHEY and CDR2 SVGAGI. Trimming removed 6 bases at V and 4 bases at J, with 4 bases between. This CDR3 spans 10 amino acids.

This chain links TRBV5-6 with TRBJ2-1; unclear D gene. V lost 3 bases and J 10 bases, leaving 11 bases between the germline ends. CDR3 length: 12 amino acids. In germline, CDR1 is SGHDT, CDR2 YYEEEE. CDR3 amino acids: CASSSFQWEQFF. The CDR3 coding sequence is TGTGCCAGCAGCTCATTTCAATGGGAGCAGTTCTTC.

V gene TRBV12-3 or TRBV12-4 combines with J gene TRBJ2-3; a possible D gene is TRBD1 (5 bases). With 5 bases removed from V and 2 bases from J, the gap between germline ends came to 8 bases. CDR3 size: 13 residues. The CDR3 bases are TGTGCCAGCAGTGCAGGGTCCACAGATACGCAGTATTTT. The encoded protein is CASSAGSTDTQYF.

The rearrangement uses TRBV15 and TRBJ2-7; the match to TRBD1 covers 7 bases. Germline CDR1 reads LNHNV; CDR2 reads YYDKDF (reference sequence). With 6 bases clipped from V and 4 bases from J, the junction kept 12 bases outside the gene matches. The CDR3 runs to 15 residues. The CDR3: CATSSDRASFYEQYF. As DNA, the CDR3 is TGTGCCACCAGTAGCGACAGGGCGTCCTTTTACGAGCAGTACTTC.

The rearrangement uses TRBV12-2 and TRBJ2-1. TRBV12-2 represents a pseudogene. This CDR3 is built from 11 residues. The CDR3 is CASRCLYEQFF. The CDR3 DNA follows: TGTGCAAGTCGCTGCCTTTATGAGCAGTTCTTC.

V and J are TRBV9 and TRBJ2-2; D tentatively reads TRBD1 or TRBD2 (5 bases each). There are 16 residues in the CDR3. With 3 bases removed from V and 0 bases from J, the gap between germline ends came to 12 bases. Germline V gene sequence: CDR1 SGDLS, CDR2 YYNGEE. The CDR3 reads CASSAKRGSNTGELFF. DNA for the CDR3: TGTGCCAGCAGCGCCAAACGGGGCTCGAACACCGGGGAGCTGTTTTTT. Variable domain in full (rest from reference TRBV9 and TRBJ2-2): DSGVTQTPKHLITATGQRVTLRCSPRSGDLSVYWYQQSLDQGLQFLIQYYNGEERAKGNILERFSAQQFPDLHSELNLSSLELGDSALYFCASSAKRGSNTGELFFGEGSRLTVL.

Only one count was recorded for this clone. The J gene is TRBJ2-3, the V gene TRBV5-4; D unresolved. In germline, CDR1 is SGHNT, CDR2 YYREEE (reference sequence). Trimming left V 5 bases short and J 6 bases short, with 13 bases between. The CDR3 has 13 amino acids. The CDR3 here is CASRIGLDDTQYF. The CDR3 DNA reads TGTGCCAGCAGGATAGGGCTAGATGATACGCAGTATTTT.

This clone came up a few times. The chain combines TRBV6-5 with TRBJ1-2; D perhaps matches TRBD1 (6 bases). CDR1 MNHEY and CDR2 SVGAGI come from the germline V gene. The length of the CDR3 is 14 residues. The V gene lost 4 bases and the J gene lost 4 bases, with 13 bases spanning the gap. This CDR3 reads CASSFRTVGYGYTF. CDR3 nucleotides: TGTGCCAGCAGTTTTCGGACAGTCGGCTATGGCTACACCTTC.

CDR3 bases: TGTGCCAGCAGTGAATCGGGGGGTCCCGGGGAGCTGTTTTTT. It specifies CASSESGGPGELFF. V usage is TRBV6-1 and J usage is TRBJ2-2; 7 bases line up with TRBD2. Germline CDR1 MNHNS, CDR2 SASEGT. With V trimmed by 2 bases and J by 6 bases, 3 bases remained unmatched. The CDR3 extends over 14 amino acids.

This chain links TRBV3-1 (or the pseudogene TRBV3-2) with TRBJ2-1; TRBD1 aligns across 10 bases. The CDR3 is 16 residues long. Germline loops: CDR1 LGHDT, CDR2 YNNKEL (reference sequence). V lost 7 bases, J lost 7 bases, and 13 bases stayed unmatched. In DNA, the CDR3 is TGTGCCAGCACCCCCGAGACAGGGGGCCGGTGGAATGAGCAGTTCTTC. Protein sequence: CASTPETGGRWNEQFF.

This clone was seen only once. This chain uses TRBV5-1 with TRBJ2-6, with D perhaps given as TRBD1 or TRBD2 (5 bases each). With 3 bases removed from V and 1 base from J, the gap between germline ends came to 8 bases. The CDR3 covers 15 residues. The germline CDR1 and CDR2 sequences are SGHRS and YFSETQ. The chain's CDR3 is CASSSEGSGANVLTF. CDR3 DNA sequence: TGCGCCAGCAGCTCCGAGGGGTCTGGGGCCAACGTCCTGACTTTC. The complete variable domain, with remaining parts taken from reference TRBV5-1 and TRBJ2-6, reads KAGVTQTPRYLIKTRGQQVTLSCSPISGHRSVSWYQQTPGQGLQFLFEYFSETQRNKGNFPGRFSGRQFSNSRSEMNVSTLELGDSALYLCASSSEGSGANVLTFGAGSRLTVL.